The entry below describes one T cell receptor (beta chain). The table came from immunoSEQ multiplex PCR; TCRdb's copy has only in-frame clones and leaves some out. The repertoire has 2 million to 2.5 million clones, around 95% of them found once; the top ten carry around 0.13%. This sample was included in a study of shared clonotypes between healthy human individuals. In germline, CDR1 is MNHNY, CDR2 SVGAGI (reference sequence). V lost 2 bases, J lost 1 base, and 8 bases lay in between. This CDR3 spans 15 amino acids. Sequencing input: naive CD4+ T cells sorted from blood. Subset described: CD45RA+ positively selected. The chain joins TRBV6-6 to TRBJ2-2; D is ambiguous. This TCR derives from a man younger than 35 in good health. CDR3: CASSYTPGNTGELFF. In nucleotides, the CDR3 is TGTGCCAGCAGTTACACCCCCGGGAACACCGGGGAGCTGTTTTTT.